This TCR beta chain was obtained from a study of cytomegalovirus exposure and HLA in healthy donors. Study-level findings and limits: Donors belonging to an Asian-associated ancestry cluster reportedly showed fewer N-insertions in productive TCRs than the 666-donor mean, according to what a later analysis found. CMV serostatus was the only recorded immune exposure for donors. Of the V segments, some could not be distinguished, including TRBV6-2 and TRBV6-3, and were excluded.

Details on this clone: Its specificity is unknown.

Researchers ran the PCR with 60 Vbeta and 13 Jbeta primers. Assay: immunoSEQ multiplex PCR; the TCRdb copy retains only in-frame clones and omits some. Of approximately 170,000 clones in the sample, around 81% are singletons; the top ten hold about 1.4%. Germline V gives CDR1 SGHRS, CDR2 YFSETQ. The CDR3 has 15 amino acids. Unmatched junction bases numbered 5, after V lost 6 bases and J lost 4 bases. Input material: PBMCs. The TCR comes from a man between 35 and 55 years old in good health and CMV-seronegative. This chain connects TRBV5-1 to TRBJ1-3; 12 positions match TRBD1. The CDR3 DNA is TGCGCCAGCAATCCGGGACAGGGGGCCGGAAACACCATATATTTT. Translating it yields CASNPGQGAGNTIYF.